This note documents a single T cell receptor (beta chain) sequence. Using immunoSEQ multiplex PCR, the repertoire was profiled, and TCRdb retains in-frame clones only, with some absent. The sample includes about 190,000 clones, under 90% of them seen just once. The data derive from a study of blood T cell repertoires in COVID-19. At the level of the study: Acute-phase and convalescent COVID-19 samples originated in the United States, Italy and Spain. Sample material is recorded as cDNA or gDNA derived from T cells, B-cell-depleted T cells, or PBMCs.

The CDR3 runs 15 residues. Germline-derived CDR1 and CDR2 are MNHEY and SVGAGI. With V trimmed by 6 bases and J by 7 bases, 9 bases remained unmatched. The chain is built from TRBV6-5 and TRBJ1-4; 9 bases map to TRBD1. The sequence came from a man in his forties or fifties with acute or convalescent COVID-19. The sequencing input was peripheral blood. The CDR3 nucleotides are TGTGCCAGCAGAGCTACCGGGACAGGGAGTGAAAAACTGTTTTTT. Protein product: CASRATGTGSEKLFF.